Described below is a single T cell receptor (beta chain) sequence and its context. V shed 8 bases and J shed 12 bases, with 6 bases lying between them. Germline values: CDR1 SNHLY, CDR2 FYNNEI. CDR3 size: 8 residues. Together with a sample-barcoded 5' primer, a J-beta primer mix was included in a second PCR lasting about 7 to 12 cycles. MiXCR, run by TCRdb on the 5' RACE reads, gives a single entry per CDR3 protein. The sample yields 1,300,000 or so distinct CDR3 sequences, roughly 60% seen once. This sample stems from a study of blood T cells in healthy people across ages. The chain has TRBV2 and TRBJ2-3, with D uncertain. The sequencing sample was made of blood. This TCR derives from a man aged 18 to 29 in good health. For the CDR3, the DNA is TGTGCCAGCCCCCCCCAGTATTTT. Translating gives CASPPQYF.